This TCR beta chain comes out of a study of response to subunit inactivated influenza vaccine. Study conclusions and caveats: Seasonal influenza vaccination, on each occasion, was suggested by the authors to recruit few new T cells.

The CDR3 has 14 amino acids. V was pared by 2 bases and J by 6 bases, with 6 bases of the junction left unmatched. The germline V gene encodes CDR1 GTSNPN and CDR2 SVGIG (reference sequence). TCRdb ran MiXCR on the RT-PCR reads and lists one entry per CDR3 protein. This table holds more than 500,000 distinct CDR3 sequences, about 11% found once. This clonotype was counted between two and nine times. Its antigen remains unknown. The data also belong to a second study, concerning T cells expressing NK-cell markers. That paper states: UMIs accompanied the 5'RACE template switching by which TCR beta cDNA was made. Sorting was restricted to alpha-beta TCR T cells by an anti-gamma-delta TCR antibody in several experiments. Whether expanded NKG2C+ T cell clones were HCMV specific stayed uncertain.

The specimen comprised PBMCs from blood, sampled on the day of vaccination. The chain uses TRBV30 and TRBJ1-5; 8 bases are a match to TRBD1. This TCR came from a man aged 45-65 years who received an inactivated influenza vaccine. The CDR3 protein is CAWSRQGSGQPQHF. In nucleotides, the CDR3 is TGTGCCTGGAGTAGACAGGGGAGTGGTCAGCCCCAGCATTTT. The entire variable domain, with the rest obtained from reference TRBV30 and TRBJ1-5, is as follows: SQTIHQWPATLVQPVGSPLSLECTVEGTSNPNLYWYRQAAGRGLQLLFYSVGIGQISSEVPQNLSASRPQDRQFILSSKKLLLSDSGFYLCAWSRQGSGQPQHFGDGTRLSIL.